The 18 T cell receptor beta chains given below trace back to one sample, sequenced in a study of T cell changes during pregnancy in multiple sclerosis (dated by TCRdb to about 2019). The library relied on the immunoSEQ multiplex PCR assay. In TCRdb, the immuneACCESS table is reduced to in-frame sequences with V and J assigned. These tables do not hold every clone; where another copy was compared, an unresolved V gene accounts for under half, and the others remain unexplained. The sample table records around 34,000 clones; roughly 89% of these occur just once. The biggest ten clones account for more than 0.5% of the sample. Here the sequenced sample was CD4+ T cells from peripheral blood mononuclear cells, taken in the second trimester of pregnancy. The receptors were gathered from a female donor with multiple sclerosis, enrolled in a pregnancy study.

The CDR3 DNA follows: TGTGCCAGCAGTTCCCTAGGGACAGGGGGCGCAGCTTTCTTT. Protein product: CASSSLGTGGAAFF. This chain joins TRBV6-5 and TRBJ1-1, with 12 bases identical to TRBD1. The CDR3 contains 14 residues. Germline CDR1 and CDR2: MNHEY and SVGAGI. V lost 4 bases and J lost 10; bases outside the gene matches: 7.

The chain employs TRBV2 and TRBJ2-2; D unresolved. The CDR3 runs to 15 residues. Trimming cost V 2 bases and J 4 bases, with 11 bases left between them. Per the germline V gene, CDR1 is SNHLY and CDR2 is FYNNEI. The CDR3 here is CASSELPPRTGELFF. In DNA form, the CDR3 reads TGTGCCAGCAGTGAACTACCCCCCCGCACCGGGGAGCTGTTTTTT.

The rearrangement joins TRBV18 to TRBJ2-1; D ambiguous. The V gene lost 2 bases and the J gene lost 5 bases, with 7 bases spanning the gap. Germline CDR1 and CDR2: KGHSH and LQKENI. The CDR3 contains 13 residues. CDR3 in DNA: TGTGCCAGCTCACCATTCGAGCACAATGAGCAGTTCTTC. Translated, it gives CASSPFEHNEQFF.

This chain uses TRBV4-3 with TRBJ2-5, with a possible D match to TRBD1 (5 bases). Germline CDR1 reads LGHNA; CDR2 reads YSLEER. CDR3 length: 15 amino acids. V was shortened by 4 bases and J by 3 bases, with 15 bases between the two germline ends. The CDR3 DNA reads as TGCGCCAGCAGCCGTACGGTGGGGCTTGAAGAGACCCAGTACTTC. This translates into CASSRTVGLEETQYF.

The genes are TRBV11-3 and TRBJ2-7; perhaps TRBD1 as D (5 bases). Trimming pared 6 bases from V and 0 bases from J, leaving 9 bases between. Looked up from germline, CDR1 is SGHNT and CDR2 is YENEEA. The CDR3 spans 13 residues. The CDR3 coding sequence is TGTGCCAGCAGAAAGGGGAACTCCTACGAGCAGTACTTC. Translation gives CASRKGNSYEQYF.

This clone is a singleton in its sample. The chain employs TRBV6-5 and TRBJ2-7, with 7 bases matching TRBD2. CDR1 MNHEY and CDR2 SVGAGI come from the germline V gene. V shed 2 bases and J 6 bases; nucleotides not matched to a gene: 7. The CDR3 has 14 amino acids. The CDR3 region is CASSYGGGRAEQYF. The CDR3 region has the DNA TGTGCCAGCAGTTACGGGGGGGGTCGGGCCGAGCAGTACTTC.

The chain couples TRBV7-9 to TRBJ1-2, with 7 nucleotides matching TRBD1. The V gene's germline CDR1 is SEHNR and CDR2 FQNEAQ (reference sequence). CDR3 length: 14 amino acids. Germline trimming cut 8 bases from V and 2 bases from J; bases unmatched to any gene: 8. The CDR3 sequence is CASAPGQQNYGYTF. CDR3 nucleotides: TGTGCCAGCGCCCCGGGACAGCAGAACTATGGCTACACCTTC.

The chain joins TRBV7-9 to TRBJ2-3; the match to TRBD1 covers 10 bases. The V gene's germline CDR1 is SEHNR and CDR2 FQNEAQ (reference sequence). With V trimmed by 6 bases and J by 6 bases, 9 bases remained unmatched. The CDR3 loop spans 15 amino acids. CDR3 in amino acids: CASSEGDRGLDTQYF. For the CDR3, the DNA is TGTGCCAGCAGTGAGGGGGACAGGGGCCTGGATACGCAGTATTTT.

J is TRBJ1-1 and V is TRBV2; D gene uncertain. Germline assignment: CDR1 SNHLY and CDR2 FYNNEI. The CDR3 is made up of 15 amino acids. V was clipped by 6 bases and J by 6 bases, with 20 bases between them. The CDR3 loop reads CASSESSRRAAEAFF. CDR3 nucleotides: TGTGCCAGCAGCGAAAGCAGTAGAAGAGCGGCTGAAGCTTTCTTT.

The genes are TRBV11-1 and TRBJ2-5; D is possibly TRBD1 (5 bases). V dropped 3 bases and J dropped 4 bases, with 15 bases sitting between them. The CDR3 runs 15 residues. Germline CDR1 is SGHAT and CDR2 is FQDESV (reference sequence). CDR3 residues: CASSLGQGIGETQYF. In nucleotides, the CDR3 is TGTGCCAGCAGCTTGGGTCAGGGAATCGGAGAGACCCAGTACTTC.

Concerning this clone itself: Other DNA sequences in the same sample also yield this CDR3. V usage is TRBV27 and J usage is TRBJ1-2, with D tentatively TRBD1 (5 bases). Germline assignment: CDR1 MNHEY and CDR2 SMNVEV (reference sequence). The CDR3 is made up of 12 amino acids. The V end was cut by 5 bases, the J end by 5 bases, with 9 bases between. The CDR3 DNA reads as TGTGCCAGCAGTACGGGGGGATATGGCTACACCTTC. It yields the protein CASSTGGYGYTF.

As for this clone: This sample includes further DNA sequences coding for the same CDR3. The chain combines TRBV7-2 with TRBJ2-7; a weak D match, TRBD1 (5 bases). The V end lost 2 bases, the J end lost 3 bases, and 5 bases lay between the germline ends. The V gene's germline CDR1 is SGHTA and CDR2 FQGNSA. The CDR3 has 12 residues. The CDR3 reads CASSLQGYEQYF. As DNA, the CDR3 is TGTGCCAGCAGCTTACAGGGCTACGAGCAGTACTTC.

The genes are TRBV19 and TRBJ2-3; tentatively, D is TRBD2 (6 bases). Germline-derived CDR1 and CDR2 are LNHDA and SQIVND (reference sequence). Trimming took off 4 bases at V and 2 bases at J, with 19 bases between the two ends. The CDR3 is 17 amino acids. The CDR3 coding sequence is TGTGCCAGTAGTACCCATGGAGGGCCCTCGTTCACAGATACGCAGTATTTT. This codes for CASSTHGGPSFTDTQYF.

The chain uses TRBV11-3 and TRBJ2-7, with no clear D. Germline CDR1 is SGHNT and CDR2 is YENEEA. V dropped 5 bases and J dropped 0 bases, with 8 bases sitting between them. This CDR3 contains 13 residues. The CDR3 DNA reads TGTGCCAGCAGCCCGGGTGGCTCCTACGAGCAGTACTTC. Amino acids: CASSPGGSYEQYF.

This rearrangement joins TRBV4-2 to TRBJ2-3; 7 bases are a match to TRBD1. Germline-derived CDR1 and CDR2 are LGHNA and YNFKEQ. This CDR3 region has 17 residues. The ends lost 1 base at V and 2 bases at J; junction bases unmatched: 9. This CDR3 is CASSQVARTGVTDTQYF. The CDR3 DNA sequence: TGTGCCAGCAGCCAAGTTGCACGTACAGGGGTCACAGATACGCAGTATTTT.

The chain is built from TRBV19 and TRBJ2-3, with D possibly TRBD2 on 5 matching bases. The V end lost 3 bases, the J end lost 2 bases, and 12 bases lay between the germline ends. This CDR3 contains 15 residues. Germline values: CDR1 LNHDA, CDR2 SQIVND (reference sequence). The CDR3 region has the DNA TGTGCCAGTAGTATTCGGCGGGTTTCCACAGATACGCAGTATTTT. The encoded protein is CASSIRRVSTDTQYF.

This clone has more than one count but fewer than ten. The V and J genes are TRBV16 and TRBJ1-1; D remains ambiguous. This CDR3 has 14 amino acids. V dropped 3 bases and J dropped 1 base, with 9 bases sitting between them. The germline V gene encodes CDR1 KGHSY and CDR2 FQNENV. The CDR3 sequence: CASSQFTTNTEAFF. In DNA form, the CDR3 reads TGTGCCAGCAGCCAGTTTACTACGAACACTGAAGCTTTCTTT.

The CDR3 protein is CASSLDRNTEAFF. The CDR3 DNA follows: TGTGCCAGCAGCCTGGACAGGAACACTGAAGCTTTCTTT. V and J are TRBV5-5 and TRBJ1-1; tentative D call: TRBD1 (6 bases). The V and J ends lost 4 bases and 1 base respectively, with 8 bases between them. The CDR3 runs 13 residues. Germline V lookup: CDR1 SGHKS, CDR2 YYEKEE (reference sequence).